This TCR beta chain originates from a study of T cells expressing NK-cell markers. Overall study context: Seven donors tested HCMV-seropositive and one tested seronegative among the eight sequenced.

Findings of the study overall: These same clonotypes (in four donors) also led the CD3+CD56-NKG2C+ fraction.

The CDR3 spans 13 residues. TCRdb re-called the 5' RACE reads, yielding one record per CDR3 amino acid sequence without DNA. This sample carries about 460,000 distinct CDR3 sequences, with 1.4% going to the ten biggest clones. Points on this clonotype: Its antigen is undetermined.

The chain combines TRBV12-3 or TRBV12-4 with TRBJ2-1; TCRdb's D call of TRBD1 is untestable without DNA. The sequencing sample was made of blood T cells: a sorted CD56 or NKG2C T cell subset, CD4+ or CD8+ T cells, or bulk PBMC T cells (not recorded which). The receptor was derived from a woman between 50 and 59 years old in good health. The CDR3 loop is CASISQGIYEQFF.